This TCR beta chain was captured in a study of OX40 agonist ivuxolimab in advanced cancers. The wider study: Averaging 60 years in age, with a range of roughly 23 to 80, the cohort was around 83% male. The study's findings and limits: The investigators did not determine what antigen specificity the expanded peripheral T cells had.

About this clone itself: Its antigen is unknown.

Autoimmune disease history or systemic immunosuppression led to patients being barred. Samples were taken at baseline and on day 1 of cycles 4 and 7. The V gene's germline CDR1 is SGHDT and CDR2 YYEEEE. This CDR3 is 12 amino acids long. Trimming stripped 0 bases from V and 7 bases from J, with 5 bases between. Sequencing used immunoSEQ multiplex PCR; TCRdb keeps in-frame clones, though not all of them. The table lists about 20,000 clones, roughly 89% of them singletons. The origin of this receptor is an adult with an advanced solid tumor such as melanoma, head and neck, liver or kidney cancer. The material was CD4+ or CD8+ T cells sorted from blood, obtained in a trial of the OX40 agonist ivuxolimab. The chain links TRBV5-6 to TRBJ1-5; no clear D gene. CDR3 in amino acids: CASSLDDQPQHF. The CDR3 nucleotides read TGTGCCAGCAGCTTGGACGACCAGCCCCAGCATTTT.